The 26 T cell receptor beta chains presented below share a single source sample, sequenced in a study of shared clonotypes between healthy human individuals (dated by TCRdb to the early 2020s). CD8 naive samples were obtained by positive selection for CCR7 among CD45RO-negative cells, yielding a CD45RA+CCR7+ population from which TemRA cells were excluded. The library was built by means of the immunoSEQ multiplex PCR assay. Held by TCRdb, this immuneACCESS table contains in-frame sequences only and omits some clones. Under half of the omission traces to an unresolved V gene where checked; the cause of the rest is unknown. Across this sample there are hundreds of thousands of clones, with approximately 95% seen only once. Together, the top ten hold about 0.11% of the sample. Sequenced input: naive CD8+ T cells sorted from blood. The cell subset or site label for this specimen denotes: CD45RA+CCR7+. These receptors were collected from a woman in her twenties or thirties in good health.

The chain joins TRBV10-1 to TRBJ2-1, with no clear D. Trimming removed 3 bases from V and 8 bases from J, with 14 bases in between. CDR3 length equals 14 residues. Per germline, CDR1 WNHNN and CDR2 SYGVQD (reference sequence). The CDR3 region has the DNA TGCGCCAGCAGTGAAATCACCCCGATCGATGAGCAGTTCTTC. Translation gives CASSEITPIDEQFF.

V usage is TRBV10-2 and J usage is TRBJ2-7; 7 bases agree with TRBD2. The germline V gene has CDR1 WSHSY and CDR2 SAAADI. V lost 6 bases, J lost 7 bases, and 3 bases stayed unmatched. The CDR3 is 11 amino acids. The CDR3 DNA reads TGCGCCAGCAGCCGCGGGGGAGAGCAGTACTTC. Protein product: CASSRGGEQYF.

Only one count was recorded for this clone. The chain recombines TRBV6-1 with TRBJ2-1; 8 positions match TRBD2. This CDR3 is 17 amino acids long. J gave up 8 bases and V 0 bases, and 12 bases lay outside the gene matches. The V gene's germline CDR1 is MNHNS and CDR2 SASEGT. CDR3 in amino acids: CASSEAFRVAGIYEQFF. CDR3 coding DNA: TGTGCCAGCAGTGAAGCCTTTCGGGTAGCGGGAATTTATGAGCAGTTCTTC.

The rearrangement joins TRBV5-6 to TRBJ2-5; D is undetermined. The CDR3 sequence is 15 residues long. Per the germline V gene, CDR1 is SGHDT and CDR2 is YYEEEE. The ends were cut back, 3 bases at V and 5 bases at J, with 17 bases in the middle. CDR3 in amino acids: CASSSATWGWETQYF. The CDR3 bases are TGTGCCAGCAGCTCGGCTACTTGGGGTTGGGAGACCCAGTACTTC.

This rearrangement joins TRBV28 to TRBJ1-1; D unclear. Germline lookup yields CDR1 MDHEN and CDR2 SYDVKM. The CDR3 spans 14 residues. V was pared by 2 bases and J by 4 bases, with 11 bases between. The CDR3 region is CASSLTLGTTEAFF. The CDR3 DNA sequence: TGTGCCAGCAGTTTAACCCTAGGAACCACTGAAGCTTTCTTT.

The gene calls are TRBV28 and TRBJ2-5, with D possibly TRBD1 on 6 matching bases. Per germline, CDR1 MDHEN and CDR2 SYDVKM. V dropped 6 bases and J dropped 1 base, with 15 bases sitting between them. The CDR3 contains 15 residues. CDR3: CASRRSRTVQETQYF. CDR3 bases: TGTGCCAGCAGAAGATCCCGGACAGTCCAAGAGACCCAGTACTTC.

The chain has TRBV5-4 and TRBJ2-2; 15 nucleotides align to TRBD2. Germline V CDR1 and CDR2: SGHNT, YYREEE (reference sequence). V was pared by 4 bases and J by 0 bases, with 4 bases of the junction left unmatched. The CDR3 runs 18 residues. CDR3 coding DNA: TGTGCCAGCAGCATGGGACTAGCGGGAGGCCCGAACACCGGGGAGCTGTTTTTT. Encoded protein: CASSMGLAGGPNTGELFF.

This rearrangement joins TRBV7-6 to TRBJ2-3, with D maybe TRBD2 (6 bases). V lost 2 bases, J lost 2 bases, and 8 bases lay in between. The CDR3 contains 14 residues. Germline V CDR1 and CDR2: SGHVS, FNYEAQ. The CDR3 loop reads CASSLPDYTDTQYF. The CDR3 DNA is TGTGCCAGCAGCTTACCGGACTACACAGATACGCAGTATTTT.

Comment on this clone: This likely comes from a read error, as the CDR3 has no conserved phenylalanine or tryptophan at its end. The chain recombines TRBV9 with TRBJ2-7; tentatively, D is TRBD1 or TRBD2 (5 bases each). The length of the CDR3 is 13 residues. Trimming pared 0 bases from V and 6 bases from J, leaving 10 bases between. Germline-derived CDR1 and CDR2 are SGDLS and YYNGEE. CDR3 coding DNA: TGTGCCAGCAGCGTAGCTACTGGGGGCGAGCAGTACCTC. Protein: CASSVATGGEQYL.

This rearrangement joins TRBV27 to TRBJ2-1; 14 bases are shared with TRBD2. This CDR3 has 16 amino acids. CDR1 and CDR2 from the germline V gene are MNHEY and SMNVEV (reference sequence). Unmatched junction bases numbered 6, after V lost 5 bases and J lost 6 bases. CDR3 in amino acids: CASSTGTSGSLNEQFF. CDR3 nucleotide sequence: TGTGCCAGCAGTACCGGGACTAGCGGGAGCCTCAATGAGCAGTTCTTC.

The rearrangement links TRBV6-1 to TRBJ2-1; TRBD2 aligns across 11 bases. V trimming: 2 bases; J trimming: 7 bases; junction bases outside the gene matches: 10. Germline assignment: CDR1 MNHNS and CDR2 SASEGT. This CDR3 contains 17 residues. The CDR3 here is CASSEFSLAGENNEQFF. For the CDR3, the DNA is TGTGCCAGCAGTGAATTCTCACTAGCGGGAGAGAATAATGAGCAGTTCTTC.

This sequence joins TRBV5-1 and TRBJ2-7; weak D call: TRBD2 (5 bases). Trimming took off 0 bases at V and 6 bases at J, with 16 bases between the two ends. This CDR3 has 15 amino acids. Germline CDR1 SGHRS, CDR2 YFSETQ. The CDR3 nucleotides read TGCGCCAGCAGCTTGGTGGGTCCGGGGAAAGGCGAGCAGTACTTC. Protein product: CASSLVGPGKGEQYF.

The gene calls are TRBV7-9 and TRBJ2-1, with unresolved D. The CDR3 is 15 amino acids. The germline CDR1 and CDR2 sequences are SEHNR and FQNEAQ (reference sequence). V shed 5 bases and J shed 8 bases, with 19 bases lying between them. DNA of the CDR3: TGTGCCAGCAGCCCTATCGCAATACTGAACGATGAGCAGTTCTTC. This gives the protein CASSPIAILNDEQFF.

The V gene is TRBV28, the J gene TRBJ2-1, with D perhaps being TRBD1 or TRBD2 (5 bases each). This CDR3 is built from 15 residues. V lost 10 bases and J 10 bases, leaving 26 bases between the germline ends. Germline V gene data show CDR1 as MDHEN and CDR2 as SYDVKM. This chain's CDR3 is CATTSREGLGREQFF. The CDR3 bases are TGTGCCACCACGAGTCGTGAAGGCTTGGGACGGGAGCAGTTCTTC.

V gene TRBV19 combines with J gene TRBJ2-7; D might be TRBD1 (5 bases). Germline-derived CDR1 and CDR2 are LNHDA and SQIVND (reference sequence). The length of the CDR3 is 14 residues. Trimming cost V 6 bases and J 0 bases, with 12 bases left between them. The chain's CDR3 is CASSIIQGSYEQYF. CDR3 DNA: TGTGCCAGTAGCATAATTCAGGGCTCCTACGAGCAGTACTTC.

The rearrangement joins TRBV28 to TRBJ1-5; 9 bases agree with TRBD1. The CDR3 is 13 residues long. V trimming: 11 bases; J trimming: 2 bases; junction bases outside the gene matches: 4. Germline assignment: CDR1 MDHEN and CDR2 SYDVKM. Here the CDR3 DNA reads TGTGCCGCGGGACAGGGAGGCAATCAGCCCCAGCATTTT. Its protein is CAAGQGGNQPQHF. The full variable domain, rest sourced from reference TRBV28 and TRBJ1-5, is DVKVTQSSRYLVKRTGEKVFLECVQDMDHENMFWYRQDPGLGLRLIYFSYDVKMKEKGDIPEGYSVSREKKERFSLILESASTNQTSMYLCAAGQGGNQPQHFGDGTRLSIL.

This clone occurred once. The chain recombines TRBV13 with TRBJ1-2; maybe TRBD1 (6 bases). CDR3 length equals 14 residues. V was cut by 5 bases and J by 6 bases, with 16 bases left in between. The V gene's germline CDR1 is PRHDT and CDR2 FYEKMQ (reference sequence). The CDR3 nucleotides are TGTGCCAGCAGCCAGGGGTCGCATGTGGATGGCTACACCTTC. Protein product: CASSQGSHVDGYTF. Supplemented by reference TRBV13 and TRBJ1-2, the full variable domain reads AAGVIQSPRHLIKEKRETATLKCYPIPRHDTVYWYQQGPGQDPQFLISFYEKMQSDKGSIPDRFSAQQFSDYHSELNMSSLELGDSALYFCASSQGSHVDGYTFGSGTRLTVV.

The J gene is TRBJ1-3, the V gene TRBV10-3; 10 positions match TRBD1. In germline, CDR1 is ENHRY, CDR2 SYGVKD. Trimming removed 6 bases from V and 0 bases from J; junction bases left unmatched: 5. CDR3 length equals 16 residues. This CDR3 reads CAISPTGGHSGNTIYF. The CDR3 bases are TGTGCCATCAGCCCGACAGGGGGCCACTCTGGAAACACCATATATTTT.

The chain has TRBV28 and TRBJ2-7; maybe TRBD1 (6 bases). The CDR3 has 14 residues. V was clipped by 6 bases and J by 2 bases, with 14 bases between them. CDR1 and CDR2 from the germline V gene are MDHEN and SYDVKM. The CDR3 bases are TGTGCCAGCAGAGAGGGGACATTTACCTACGAGCAGTACTTC. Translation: CASREGTFTYEQYF. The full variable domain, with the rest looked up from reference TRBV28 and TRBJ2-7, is DVKVTQSSRYLVKRTGEKVFLECVQDMDHENMFWYRQDPGLGLRLIYFSYDVKMKEKGDIPEGYSVSREKKERFSLILESASTNQTSMYLCASREGTFTYEQYFGPGTRLTVT.

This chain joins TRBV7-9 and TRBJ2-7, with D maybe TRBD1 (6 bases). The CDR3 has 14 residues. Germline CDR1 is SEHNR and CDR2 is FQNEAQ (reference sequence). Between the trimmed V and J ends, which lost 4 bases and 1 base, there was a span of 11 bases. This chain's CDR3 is CASSSGTRSYEQYF. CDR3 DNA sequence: TGTGCCAGCAGCTCCGGGACACGATCCTACGAGCAGTACTTC.

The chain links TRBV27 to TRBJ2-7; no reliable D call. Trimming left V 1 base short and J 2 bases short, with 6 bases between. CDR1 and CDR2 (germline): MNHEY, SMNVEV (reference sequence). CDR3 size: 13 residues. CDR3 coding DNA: TGTGCCAGCAGTTTATACGGCCCCTACGAGCAGTACTTC. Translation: CASSLYGPYEQYF.

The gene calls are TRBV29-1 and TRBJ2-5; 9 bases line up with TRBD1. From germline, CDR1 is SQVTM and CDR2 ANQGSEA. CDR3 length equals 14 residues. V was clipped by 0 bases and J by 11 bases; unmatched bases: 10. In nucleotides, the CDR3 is TGCAGCGTTGAAGATCCGGGACAGGGTATGGAGCAGTACTTC. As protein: CSVEDPGQGMEQYF.

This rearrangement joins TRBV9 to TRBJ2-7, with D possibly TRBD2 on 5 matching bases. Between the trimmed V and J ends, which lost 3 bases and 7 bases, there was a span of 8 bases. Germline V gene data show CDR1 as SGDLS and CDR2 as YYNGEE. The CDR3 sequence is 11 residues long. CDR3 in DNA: TGTGCCAGCAGCGATGGAGGTGAGCAGTACTTC. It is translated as CASSDGGEQYF. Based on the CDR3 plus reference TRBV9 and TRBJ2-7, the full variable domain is DSGVTQTPKHLITATGQRVTLRCSPRSGDLSVYWYQQSLDQGLQFLIQYYNGEERAKGNILERFSAQQFPDLHSELNLSSLELGDSALYFCASSDGGEQYFGPGTRLTVT.

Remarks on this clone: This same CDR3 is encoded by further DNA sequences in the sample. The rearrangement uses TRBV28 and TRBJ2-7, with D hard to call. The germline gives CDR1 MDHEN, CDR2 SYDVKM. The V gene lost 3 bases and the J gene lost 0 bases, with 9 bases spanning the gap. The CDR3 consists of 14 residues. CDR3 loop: CASSLAGTSYEQYF. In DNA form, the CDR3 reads TGTGCCAGCAGTTTGGCAGGCACCTCCTACGAGCAGTACTTC.

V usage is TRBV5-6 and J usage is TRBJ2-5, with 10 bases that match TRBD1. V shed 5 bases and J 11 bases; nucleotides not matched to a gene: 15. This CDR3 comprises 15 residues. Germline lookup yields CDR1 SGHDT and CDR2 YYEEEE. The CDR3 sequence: CASRSGTGDSLEQYF. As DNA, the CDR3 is TGTGCCAGCAGGTCCGGGACAGGGGATTCGTTGGAGCAGTACTTC.

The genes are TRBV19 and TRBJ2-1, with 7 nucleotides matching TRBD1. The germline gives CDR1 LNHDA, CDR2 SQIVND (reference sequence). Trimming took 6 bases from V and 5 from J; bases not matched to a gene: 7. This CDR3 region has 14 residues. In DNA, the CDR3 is TGTGCCAGTAGCCGGGACAGAGATAACAATGAGCAGTTCTTC. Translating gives CASSRDRDNNEQFF.